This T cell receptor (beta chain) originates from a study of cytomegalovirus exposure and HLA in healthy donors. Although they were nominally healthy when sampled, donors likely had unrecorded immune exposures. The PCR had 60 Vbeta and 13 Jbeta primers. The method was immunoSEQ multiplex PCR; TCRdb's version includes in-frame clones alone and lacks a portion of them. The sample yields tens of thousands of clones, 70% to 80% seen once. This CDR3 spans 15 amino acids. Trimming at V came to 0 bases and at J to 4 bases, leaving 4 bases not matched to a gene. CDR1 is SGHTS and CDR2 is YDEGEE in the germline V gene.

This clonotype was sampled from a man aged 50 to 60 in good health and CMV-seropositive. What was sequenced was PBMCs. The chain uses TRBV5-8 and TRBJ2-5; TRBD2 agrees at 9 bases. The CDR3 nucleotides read TGTGCCAGCAGCTTGGCGCTAGCGGGGAGAGAGACCCAGTACTTC. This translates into CASSLALAGRETQYF.